A single sample gave rise to the 22 T cell receptor beta chains below, sequenced in a study of T cells after yellow fever vaccination. TCRdb processed the 5' RACE reads anew with MiXCR; each CDR3 protein has one entry. The sample contains a few hundred thousand distinct CDR3 sequences, approximately 4.2% of which appear only once. The specimen was PBMCs, collected 5 days after the yellow fever booster vaccination. All receptors come from a man aged 18 to 30 who received the YFV17D yellow fever vaccine.

This rearrangement joins TRBV20-1 to TRBJ2-3; TRBD1 is a possible D gene (6 bases). This CDR3 has 14 amino acids. With 6 bases removed from V and 2 bases from J, the gap between germline ends came to 15 bases. The germline CDR1 and CDR2 sequences are DFQATT and SNEGSKA (reference sequence). The CDR3: CSAKTRGNTDTQYF. The CDR3 DNA reads as TGCAGTGCCAAAACCAGGGGAAACACAGATACGCAGTATTTT.

A few counts support this clonotype. The rearrangement uses TRBV4-3 and TRBJ1-1; D remains unclear. Looked up from germline, CDR1 is LGHNA and CDR2 is YSLEER. Between the trimmed V and J ends, which lost 3 bases and 4 bases, there was a span of 9 bases. The CDR3 consists of 13 residues. The CDR3 DNA follows: TGCGCCAGCAGCCAGTGGAGGGCCACTGAAGCTTTCTTT. Amino acid sequence: CASSQWRATEAFF.

This clonotype showed up many times. The J gene is TRBJ1-1, the V gene TRBV20-1, with TRBD1 as a possible D gene (5 bases). Between the trimmed V and J ends, which lost 3 bases and 2 bases, there was a span of 13 bases. CDR3 length: 14 residues. Germline-derived CDR1 and CDR2 are DFQATT and SNEGSKA (reference sequence). The CDR3 DNA sequence: TGCAGTGCTAGCTATACCAGGGCTAACACTGAAGCTTTCTTT. This encodes CSASYTRANTEAFF.

J is TRBJ2-2 and V is TRBV18; 11 bases match TRBD1. The germline V gene has CDR1 KGHSH and CDR2 LQKENI. CDR3 length: 15 residues. The V and J ends lost 4 bases and 6 bases, in that order; junction bases with no gene match: 4. The CDR3 DNA is TGTGCCAGCTCACAAGGACAGGGGGCATCCGGGGAGCTGTTTTTT. It codes for CASSQGQGASGELFF.

This clonotype was seen more than once but under ten times. This chain uses TRBV29-1 with TRBJ1-1; D is unclear. The CDR3 is 13 amino acids. Trimming removed 2 bases from V and 1 base from J, with 8 bases in between. Germline values: CDR1 SQVTM, CDR2 ANQGSEA. CDR3 sequence (DNA): TGCAGCGTTGAAATTGTTTCGAACACTGAAGCTTTCTTT. Amino acids: CSVEIVSNTEAFF.

This clonotype was picked up a small number of times. V gene TRBV19 combines with J gene TRBJ2-5; 9 nucleotides match TRBD1. CDR1 is LNHDA and CDR2 is SQIVND in the germline V gene (reference sequence). Unmatched junction bases numbered 7, after V lost 4 bases and J lost 4 bases. The CDR3 is 15 residues long. The DNA of the CDR3 is TGTGCCAGTAGTAGGACCGGGACAGGGACAGAGACCCAGTACTTC. It codes for CASSRTGTGTETQYF.

The chain couples TRBV28 to TRBJ1-2, with D tentatively TRBD1 (5 bases). The length of the CDR3 is 16 residues. The V and J ends lost 5 bases and 1 base respectively, with 17 bases between them. Germline lookup yields CDR1 MDHEN and CDR2 SYDVKM. The CDR3 here is CASSPGGDRFNYGYTF. As DNA, the CDR3 is TGTGCCAGCAGTCCGGGGGGGGACCGCTTTAACTATGGCTACACCTTC.

The chain carries TRBV10-3 and TRBJ1-2; 9 nucleotides match TRBD1. V shed 4 bases and J 12 bases; nucleotides not matched to a gene: 9. In germline, CDR1 is ENHRY, CDR2 SYGVKD. The CDR3 totals 13 residues. The chain's CDR3 is CAISVEGQGAHTF. The CDR3 nucleotides are TGTGCCATCAGTGTCGAGGGACAGGGAGCCCACACCTTC.

This clonotype was found a few times. This chain links TRBV20-1 with TRBJ2-2; D may be TRBD1 (6 bases). The CDR3 is 14 amino acids. Between the trimmed V and J ends, which lost 4 bases and 0 bases, there was a span of 9 bases. Germline-derived CDR1 and CDR2 are DFQATT and SNEGSKA (reference sequence). The CDR3: CSAKTGTNTGELFF. CDR3 DNA: TGCAGTGCTAAGACAGGAACGAACACCGGGGAGCTGTTTTTT.

This clonotype was recorded many times. Because the CDR3's place on the DNA is in doubt, the DNA is left out and the CDR3 is given as listed by TCRdb. The CDR3 protein is CASSTSGGPGVGQFF. The V and J genes are TRBV5-1 and TRBJ2-1; the tabulated D call, TRBD2, remains unverified against the DNA. The germline V gene has CDR1 SGHRS and CDR2 YFSETQ. The CDR3 is 15 amino acids in total, end residues counted.

The chain recombines TRBV5-4 with TRBJ2-3; 10 nucleotides align to TRBD2. V was pared by 0 bases and J by 3 bases, with 1 base of the junction left unmatched. The CDR3 consists of 15 residues. The germline V gene has CDR1 SGHNT and CDR2 YYREEE (reference sequence). The CDR3 sequence: CASSLALAGTDTQYF. The CDR3 nucleotides are TGTGCCAGCAGCTTGGCACTAGCGGGGACAGATACGCAGTATTTT.

The V call is TRBV27, the J call TRBJ1-1, with unresolved D. Deletions cut 0 bases from V and 2 bases from J, with 7 bases between. The germline CDR1 and CDR2 sequences are MNHEY and SMNVEV (reference sequence). CDR3 length: 14 amino acids. The CDR3 here is CASSLSPRNTEAFF. CDR3 nucleotide sequence: TGTGCCAGCAGTTTATCCCCGCGTAACACTGAAGCTTTCTTT.

This clonotype was seen only a few times. This chain uses TRBV19 with TRBJ2-7; a weak D match, TRBD2 (6 bases). The ends were cut back, 5 bases at V and 0 bases at J, with 14 bases in the middle. The CDR3 is 15 amino acids. The germline CDR1 and CDR2 sequences are LNHDA and SQIVND (reference sequence). The CDR3 coding sequence is TGTGCCAGTAGTCTTCGGGACTCGAGCTCCTACGAGCAGTACGTC. Translation gives CASSLRDSSSYEQYV.

This chain links TRBV19 with TRBJ1-6; D is uncertain. Trimming took 6 bases from V and 5 from J, leaving 8 bases between them. The CDR3 is 13 amino acids. CDR1 and CDR2 (germline): LNHDA, SQIVND (reference sequence). This CDR3 is CASRRQDNSPLHF. In DNA form, the CDR3 reads TGTGCCAGTAGAAGGCAGGATAATTCACCCCTCCACTTT.

This clonotype occurred a few times. The chain links TRBV11-2 to TRBJ2-1, with D unresolved. V was trimmed by 1 base and J by 8 bases, leaving 6 bases between them. Germline assignment: CDR1 SGHAT and CDR2 FQNNGV. The CDR3 has 12 residues. The CDR3 bases are TGTGCCAGCAGCTTAGGACTTCATGAGCAGTTCTTC. It yields the protein CASSLGLHEQFF.

This clonotype has at least ten counts. The chain joins TRBV6-2 or TRBV6-3 to TRBJ2-1, with 11 bases that match TRBD2. CDR1 and CDR2 from the germline V gene are MNHEY and SVGEGT. The V gene end was trimmed by 10 bases and the J gene end by 3 bases; junction bases not matched to a gene: 8. This CDR3 is 15 amino acids long. For the CDR3, the DNA is TGTGCCATCTCCCTGGGGACTAGCGGCTACAATGAGCAGTTCTTC. Amino acid sequence: CAISLGTSGYNEQFF.

This clonotype came up many times. The rearrangement uses TRBV10-3 and TRBJ2-2; 9 positions agree with TRBD1. Per germline, CDR1 ENHRY and CDR2 SYGVKD. The length of the CDR3 is 17 residues. V was clipped by 0 bases and J by 5 bases; unmatched bases: 7. The DNA of the CDR3 is TGTGCCATCAGTGAGTCGACGGGGACAGGGCAAACCGGGGAGCTGTTTTTT. Protein product: CAISESTGTGQTGELFF.

This clonotype was observed many times. The chain is built from TRBV5-1 and TRBJ1-2, with TRBD1 as a possible D gene (6 bases). The CDR3 has 14 amino acids. V was shortened by 5 bases and J by 0 bases, with 11 bases between the two germline ends. The V gene's germline CDR1 is SGHRS and CDR2 YFSETQ. CDR3 sequence: CASRETGTNYGYTF. Written as DNA, the CDR3 is TGCGCCAGCAGAGAAACAGGGACTAACTATGGCTACACCTTC.

This clonotype was seen a few times. The chain couples TRBV7-2 to TRBJ1-5; a weak D match, TRBD1 (5 bases). CDR3 length: 14 amino acids. Germline-derived CDR1 and CDR2 are SGHTA and FQGNSA. V lost 5 bases and J lost 1, with 9 bases in between. The CDR3 DNA is TGTGCCAGCAGCCAGGGTTTCAGCAATCAGCCCCAGCATTTT. The encoded protein is CASSQGFSNQPQHF.

CDR3 in amino acids: CASSDGGVGGEKLFF. CDR3 DNA sequence: TGTGCCAGCAGTGACGGGGGGGTCGGAGGTGAAAAACTGTTTTTT. The rearrangement uses TRBV6-6 and TRBJ1-4; maybe TRBD1 (5 bases). Germline V gene data show CDR1 as MNHNY and CDR2 as SVGAGI (reference sequence). Trimming took 5 bases from V and 7 from J, leaving 17 bases between them. This CDR3 has 15 residues.

The table lists this clonotype with a few counts. The chain uses TRBV4-1 and TRBJ2-1; a possible D gene is TRBD2 (5 bases). Germline V lookup: CDR1 MGHRA, CDR2 YSYEKL. Trimming pared 1 base from V and 0 bases from J, leaving 10 bases between. The CDR3 is made up of 16 amino acids. The chain's CDR3 is CASSQGNGDSYNEQFF. CDR3 DNA: TGCGCCAGCAGCCAAGGGAACGGGGACTCCTACAATGAGCAGTTCTTC.

V and J are TRBV20-1 and TRBJ2-1; no clear D gene. This CDR3 is built from 12 residues. The germline CDR1 and CDR2 sequences are DFQATT and SNEGSKA (reference sequence). Between the trimmed V and J ends, which lost 5 bases and 2 bases, there was a span of 7 bases. CDR3 nucleotides: TGCAGTGCTTGGGGTGCCTACAATGAGCAGTTCTTC. It yields the protein CSAWGAYNEQFF.